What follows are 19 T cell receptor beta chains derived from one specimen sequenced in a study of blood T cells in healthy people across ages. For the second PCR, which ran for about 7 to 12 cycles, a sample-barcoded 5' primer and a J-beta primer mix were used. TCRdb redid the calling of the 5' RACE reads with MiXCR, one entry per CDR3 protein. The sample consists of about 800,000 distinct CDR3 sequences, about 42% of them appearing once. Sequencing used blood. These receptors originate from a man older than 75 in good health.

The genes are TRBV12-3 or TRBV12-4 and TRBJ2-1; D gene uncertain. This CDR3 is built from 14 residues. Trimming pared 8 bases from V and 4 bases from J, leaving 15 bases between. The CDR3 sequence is CASAGSPKYNEQFF. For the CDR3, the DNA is TGTGCCAGCGCCGGGTCCCCCAAGTACAATGAGCAGTTCTTC.

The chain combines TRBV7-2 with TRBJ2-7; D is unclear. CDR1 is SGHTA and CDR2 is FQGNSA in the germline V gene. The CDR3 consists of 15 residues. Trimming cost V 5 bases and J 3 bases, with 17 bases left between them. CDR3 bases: TGTGCCAGCAGCCCCTCTGGGAACTCGCACTACGAGCAGTACTTC. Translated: CASSPSGNSHYEQYF.

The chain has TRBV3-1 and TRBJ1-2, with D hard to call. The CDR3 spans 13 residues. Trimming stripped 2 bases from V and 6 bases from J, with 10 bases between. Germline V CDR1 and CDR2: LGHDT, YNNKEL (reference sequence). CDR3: CASSQSRADGYTF. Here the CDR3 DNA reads TGTGCCAGCAGCCAAAGTAGGGCCGATGGCTACACCTTC.

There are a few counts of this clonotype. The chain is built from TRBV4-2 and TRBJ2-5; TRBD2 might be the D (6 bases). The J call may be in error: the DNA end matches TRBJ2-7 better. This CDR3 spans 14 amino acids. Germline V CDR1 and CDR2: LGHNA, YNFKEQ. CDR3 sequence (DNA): TGTGCCAGCAGCCCTCGGGACTCCAACTACGAGCAGTACTTC. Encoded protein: CASSPRDSNYEQYF.

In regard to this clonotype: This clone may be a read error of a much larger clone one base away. Here the CDR3 DNA reads TGCAGCGTTGAGGGACTAGCGGGAGGGGATGAGCAGTACTTC. It encodes CSVEGLAGGDEQYF. The V gene is TRBV29-1, the J gene TRBJ2-5, with TRBD2 matching 16 bases. CDR1 is SQVTM, CDR2 ANQGSEA, per germline. CDR3 length: 14 residues. Trimming removed 3 bases from V and 11 bases from J; junction bases left unmatched: 6.

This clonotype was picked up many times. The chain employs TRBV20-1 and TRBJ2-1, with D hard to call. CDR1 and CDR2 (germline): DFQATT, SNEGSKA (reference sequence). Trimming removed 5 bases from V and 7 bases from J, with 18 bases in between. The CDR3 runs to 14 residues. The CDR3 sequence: CSALGNGVLNEQFF. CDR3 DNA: TGCAGTGCTCTGGGTAATGGGGTCCTGAATGAGCAGTTCTTC.

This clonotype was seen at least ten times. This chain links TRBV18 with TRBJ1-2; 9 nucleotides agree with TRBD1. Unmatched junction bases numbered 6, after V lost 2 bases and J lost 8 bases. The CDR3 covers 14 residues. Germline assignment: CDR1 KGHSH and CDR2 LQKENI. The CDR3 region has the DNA TGTGCCAGCTCACCAGGGACAGGGCCGGGCGGCTACACCTTC. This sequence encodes CASSPGTGPGGYTF.

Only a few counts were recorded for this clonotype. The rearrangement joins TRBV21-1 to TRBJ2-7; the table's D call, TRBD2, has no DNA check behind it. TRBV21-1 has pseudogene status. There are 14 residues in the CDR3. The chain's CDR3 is CASSRKKRRYEQYF. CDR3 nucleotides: TGTGCCAGCAGCCGAAAGAAACGGAGGTACGAGCAGTACTTC.

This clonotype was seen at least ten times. The CDR3 loop reads CASSGLAGTDTQYF. CDR3 nucleotides: TGTGCCAGCAGTGGACTAGCGGGGACAGATACGCAGTATTTT. The chain joins TRBV28 to TRBJ2-3, with 12 positions matching TRBD2. The CDR3 has 14 residues. CDR1 and CDR2 from the germline V gene are MDHEN and SYDVKM. Trimming removed 5 bases from V and 3 bases from J; junction bases left unmatched: 0.

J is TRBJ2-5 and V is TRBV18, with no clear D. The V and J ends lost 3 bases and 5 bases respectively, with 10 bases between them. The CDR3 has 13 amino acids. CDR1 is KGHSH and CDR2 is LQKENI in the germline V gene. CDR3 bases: TGTGCCAGCTCACCCACGCTTGGGGAGACCCAGTACTTC. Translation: CASSPTLGETQYF. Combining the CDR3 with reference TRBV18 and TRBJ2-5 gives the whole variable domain NAGVMQNPRHLVRRRGQEARLRCSPMKGHSHVYWYRQLPEEGLKFMVYLQKENIIDESGMPKERFSAEFPKEGPSILRIQQVVRGDSAAYFCASSPTLGETQYFGPGTRLLVL.

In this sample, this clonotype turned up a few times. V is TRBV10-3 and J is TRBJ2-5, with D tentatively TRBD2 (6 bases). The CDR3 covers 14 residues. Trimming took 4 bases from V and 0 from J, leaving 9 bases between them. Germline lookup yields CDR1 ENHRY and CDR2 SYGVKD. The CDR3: CAISGEDYQETQYF. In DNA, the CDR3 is TGTGCCATCAGTGGGGAGGACTACCAAGAGACCCAGTACTTC.

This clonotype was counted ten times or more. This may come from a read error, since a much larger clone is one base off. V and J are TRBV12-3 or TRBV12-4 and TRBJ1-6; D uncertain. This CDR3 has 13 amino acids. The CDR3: CASSSGDNSPPHF. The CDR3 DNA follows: TGTGCCAGCAGTTCCGGGGATAATTCACCCCCCCACTTT.

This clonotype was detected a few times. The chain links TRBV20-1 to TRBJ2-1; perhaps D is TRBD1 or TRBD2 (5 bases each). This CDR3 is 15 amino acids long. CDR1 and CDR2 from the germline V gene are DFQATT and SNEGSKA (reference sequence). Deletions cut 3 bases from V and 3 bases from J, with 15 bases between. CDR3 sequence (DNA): TGCAGTGCTAGCGGGACCTTAAGTGGCTACAATGAGCAGTTCTTC. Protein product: CSASGTLSGYNEQFF.

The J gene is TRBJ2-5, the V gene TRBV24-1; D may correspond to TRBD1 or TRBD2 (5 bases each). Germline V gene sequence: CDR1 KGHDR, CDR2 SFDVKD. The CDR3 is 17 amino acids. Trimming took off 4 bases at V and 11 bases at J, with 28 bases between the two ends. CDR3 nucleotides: TGTGCCACCAGTGAACCCAACCCGGGACCGACAAGATTGGTGCAGTACTTC. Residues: CATSEPNPGPTRLVQYF.

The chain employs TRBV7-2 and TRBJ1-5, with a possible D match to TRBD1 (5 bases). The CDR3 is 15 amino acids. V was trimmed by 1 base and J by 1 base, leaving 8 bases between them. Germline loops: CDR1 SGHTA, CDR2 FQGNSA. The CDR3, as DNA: TGTGCCAGCAGCTTAGAGGGGAGAAGCAATCAGCCCCAGCATTTT. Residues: CASSLEGRSNQPQHF.

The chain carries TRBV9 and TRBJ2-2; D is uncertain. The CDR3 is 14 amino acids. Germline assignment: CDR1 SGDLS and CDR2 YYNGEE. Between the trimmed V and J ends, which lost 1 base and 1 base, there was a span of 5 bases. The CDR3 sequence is CASSVKKNTGELFF. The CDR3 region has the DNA TGTGCCAGCAGCGTAAAGAAGAACACCGGGGAGCTGTTTTTT.

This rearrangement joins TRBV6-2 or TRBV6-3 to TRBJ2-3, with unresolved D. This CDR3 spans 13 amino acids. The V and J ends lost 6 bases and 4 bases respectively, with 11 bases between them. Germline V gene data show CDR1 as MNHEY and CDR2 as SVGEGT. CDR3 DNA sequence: TGTGCCAGCAGCCCCGGCGAGTCAGATACGCAGTATTTT. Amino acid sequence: CASSPGESDTQYF.

The CDR3 is CASSYVQGSNYGYTF. CDR3 coding DNA: TGTGCCAGCAGTTACGTGCAGGGATCTAACTATGGCTACACCTTC. The chain is built from TRBV6-5 and TRBJ1-2; D may be TRBD1 (5 bases). The CDR3 spans 15 residues. V lost 2 bases and J lost 0, with 10 bases in between. Germline lookup yields CDR1 MNHEY and CDR2 SVGAGI.

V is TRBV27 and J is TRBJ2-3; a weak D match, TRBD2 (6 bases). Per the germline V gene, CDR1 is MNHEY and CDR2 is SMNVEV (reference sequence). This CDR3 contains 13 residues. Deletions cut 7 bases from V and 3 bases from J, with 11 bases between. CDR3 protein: CASTGDETDTQYF. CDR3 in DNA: TGTGCCAGCACGGGGGATGAAACAGATACGCAGTATTTT.